Listed below are T cell receptor beta chains from one sample, sequenced in a study of T cells in Graves' hyperthyroidism and ophthalmopathy. TCRdb re-derived calls from the multiplex PCR reads in MiXCR, one entry per CDR3 protein. The top ten clones hold 13% to 15% of a sample with some 460,000 distinct CDR3 sequences, 15% to 18% of them seen once. Sample: blood. The receptors come from a woman between 18 and 30 years old with Graves' hyperthyroidism. The CDR3 runs from the conserved cysteine through the conserved F or W. A D gene is named only where the DNA matches it firmly. Part of the rows lack a size; the others show once, few, many or a class for expanded clones.

j_call d_call clone_size v_call cdr3_nt cdr3_aa
TRBJ2-1 - many TRBV27 TGTGCCAGCAGTTTACCAGGGGGGTACAATGAGCAGTTCTTC CASSLPGGYNEQFF
TRBJ2-7 - many TRBV5-1 TGCGCCAGCAGCCTATCTGGCCCGGGGAGGATCGAGCAGTACTTC CASSLSGPGRIEQYF
TRBJ2-4 - few TRBV20-1 TGCAGTGTCAGGGGGCGGGGGCGAAACATTCAGTACTTC CSVRGRGRNIQYF
TRBJ2-3 TRBD2 many TRBV5-6 TGTGCCAGCAGCTCCCGCGGGAGCGGGAGTTCAGATACGCAGTATTTT CASSSRGSGSSDTQYF
TRBJ1-1 - - TRBV7-9 TGTGCCAGCAGCCCTCTTACAGGCCCATCTGAAGCTTTCTTT CASSPLTGPSEAFF
TRBJ1-1 - many TRBV12-3/TRBV12-4 TGTGCCAGCAGTTTAGGGGGAATTGAAGCTTTCTTT CASSLGGIEAFF
TRBJ2-3 - - TRBV7-9 TGTGCCAGCAGTTCGGGCGAGGGATCAGATACGCAGTATTTT CASSSGEGSDTQYF
TRBJ1-5 - many TRBV3-1 TGTGCCAGCAGCCAAGAGAGGGGTATGGGCAATCAGCCCCAGCATTTT CASSQERGMGNQPQHF
TRBJ2-7 TRBD1 many TRBV6-5 TGTGCCAGCAGTTACTCAGGACAGGGGAACTACGAGCAGTACTTC CASSYSGQGNYEQYF
TRBJ2-1 - many TRBV3-1 TGTGCCAGCAGCGGAGCGGGTAAAGACAATGAGCAGTTCTTC CASSGAGKDNEQFF
TRBJ1-1 - many TRBV2 TGTGCCAGCAGTGCTCGGGACTCGGGGACTGAAGCTTTCTTT CASSARDSGTEAFF
TRBJ2-2 - - TRBV11-2 TGTGCCAGCAGTTCGGGACGGACCACCGGGGAGCTGTTTTTT CASSSGRTTGELFF
TRBJ1-2 - many TRBV2 TGTGCCAGCAGGGCCGAGCCAGGGTATGGCTACACCTTC CASRAEPGYGYTF
TRBJ1-2 - many TRBV2 TGTGCCAGCAGCGACAGGAACGTGGGCTACACCTTC CASSDRNVGYTF
TRBJ1-1 - many TRBV20-1 TGCAGTGCTGGATCAACAGACAGCGGCACTGAAGCTTTCTTT CSAGSTDSGTEAFF
TRBJ2-1 TRBD2 few TRBV20-1 TGCAGTGCTAGAGATGATAAGCGGGAGGGGCCCTACAATGAGCAGTTCTTC CSARDDKREGPYNEQFF
TRBJ2-7 - many TRBV28 TGTGCCAGCAGCACTTCCGGGACAAACTCCTACGAGCAGTACTTC CASSTSGTNSYEQYF
TRBJ2-3 TRBD2 few TRBV20-1 TGCAGTGCTAGACTAGCGGGAGGGCCCTCCGGCACAGATACGCAGTATTTT CSARLAGGPSGTDTQYF
TRBJ2-6 - - TRBV5-1 TGCGCCAGCAGCTTTCCCACAGGCTCTGGGGCCAACGTCCTGACTTTC CASSFPTGSGANVLTF
TRBJ1-4 - - TRBV4-1 TGCGCCAGCAGGGGTACAACTTACAGGAGCGATAATGAAAAACTGTTTTTT CASRGTTYRSDNEKLFF
TRBJ1-5 - few TRBV6-1 TGTGCCAGCGGAACTCAGGCTGATAGCAATCAGCCCCAGCATTTT CASGTQADSNQPQHF
TRBJ1-5 - - TRBV27 TGTGCCAGCAGTTTATCGCCGGGGGCGAATCAGCCCCAGCATTTT CASSLSPGANQPQHF
TRBJ1-5 - - TRBV19 TGTGCCAGTACTAAACAATCGGGGAATCAGCCCCAGCATTTT CASTKQSGNQPQHF
TRBJ1-1 - few TRBV7-9 TGTGCCAGCAGCTTACGGGGACCAGAAGCTTTCTTT CASSLRGPEAFF
TRBJ2-7 TRBD1 few TRBV20-1 TGCAGTGTCCCCGGGGACAGCACCTACGAGCAGTACTTC CSVPGDSTYEQYF
TRBJ1-5 - few TRBV9 TGTGCCAGCAGCGTAGCTCGGGCCCAGGTGCCCCAGCATTTT CASSVARAQVPQHF
TRBJ2-7 - many TRBV11-2 TGTGCCAGCAGTTCTATGGGGGTCTCCTACGAGCAGTACTTC CASSSMGVSYEQYF
TRBJ2-7 - many TRBV5-5 TGTGCCAGCAGCTCTAACTGGCGGACGGGCTTAAGGGGCTACGAGCAGTACTTC CASSSNWRTGLRGYEQYF
TRBJ2-1 - once TRBV19 TGTGCCAGTAGTGTCCAAATCTACAATGAGCAGTTCTTC CASSVQIYNEQFF
TRBJ2-7 - few TRBV20-1 TGCAGTGCTAGATACCAGGGGTCGAGCTCCTACGAGCAGTACTTC CSARYQGSSSYEQYF
TRBJ1-5 - many TRBV28 TGTGCCAGCAGTTTATCGCCCAATCAGCCCCAGCATTTT CASSLSPNQPQHF
TRBJ2-3 - few TRBV29-1 TGCAGCGTTGCGGGACACAGCAAATCTAGCACAGATACGCAGTATTTT CSVAGHSKSSTDTQYF
TRBJ1-5 - - TRBV5-6 TGTGCCAGCAGCTTACGCCAGGGTGGGAGTCCAAATCAGCCCCAGCATTTT CASSLRQGGSPNQPQHF
TRBJ1-1 - few TRBV29-1 TGCAGCGTACACCAGTTTGAAGCTTTCTTT CSVHQFEAFF
TRBJ1-2 - many TRBV27 TGTGCCAGCAGACCTACCGTATGTGGCTACACCTTC CASRPTVCGYTF
TRBJ1-3 - many TRBV12-3/TRBV12-4 TGTGCCAGCAGTCTCAGCCCGGGCCGGATTGGAAACACCATATATTTT CASSLSPGRIGNTIYF
TRBJ2-6 TRBD1 - TRBV4-2 TGTGCCAGCAGCAAAATGGGGGCAGGGGGCAAATCTGGGGCCAACGTCCTGACTTTC CASSKMGAGGKSGANVLTF
TRBJ2-1 TRBD2 many TRBV6-2/TRBV6-3 TGTGCCAGCAGGCTAGGCGGGGGGGCGGATGAGCAGTTCTTC CASRLGGGADEQFF
TRBJ1-1 TRBD1 many TRBV29-1 TGCAGCGTGATATACAGGGGACCCAAATTCATGAACACTGAAGCTTTCTTT CSVIYRGPKFMNTEAFF
TRBJ2-6 TRBD2 many TRBV12-3/TRBV12-4 TGTGCCAGCAGTACCCGGGCGAGCGGGGGCTCTGGGGCCAACGTCCTGACTTTC CASSTRASGGSGANVLTF
TRBJ2-1 TRBD2 - TRBV29-1 TGCAGCGTAGGGACTAGCGGGGCGTACAATGAGCAGTTCTTC CSVGTSGAYNEQFF
TRBJ1-5 - - TRBV27 TGTGCCAGCCAAGGGGGAAGCAATCAGCCCCAGCATTTT CASQGGSNQPQHF
TRBJ2-1 - few TRBV20-1 TGCAGTGCTAGAGGCACAGATTACAATGAGCAGTTCTTC CSARGTDYNEQFF
TRBJ2-2 - few TRBV5-5 TGTGCCAGCAGCTTTGAGAGTTACGGCGGGGAGCTGTTTTTT CASSFESYGGELFF
TRBJ1-2 - few TRBV4-1 TGCGCCAGCAGCCAAGACAGTCTTAGGAACTATGGCTACACCTTC CASSQDSLRNYGYTF
TRBJ2-1 - - TRBV27 TGTGCCACCAGCCGCGGATCCTACAATGAGCAGTTCTTC CATSRGSYNEQFF
TRBJ1-5 TRBD1 - TRBV10-3 TGTGCCATCAGTGAATCAGGGGGCGGCAATCAGCCCCAGCATTTT CAISESGGGNQPQHF
TRBJ1-4 - - TRBV4-3 TGCGCCAGCAGCCAAGATACTGGAGGAGGCACTAATGAAAAACTGTTTTTT CASSQDTGGGTNEKLFF
TRBJ2-1 - many TRBV7-8 TGTGCCAGCAGCTCAAAGATCGGGGTCGTTGGTGAGCAGTTCTTC CASSSKIGVVGEQFF
TRBJ2-1 TRBD2 many TRBV20-1 TGCAGTGCTCTTATACAAACTAGCGGGGGCGGGAAGGAGCAGTTCTTC CSALIQTSGGGKEQFF